The subject of this entry is one T cell receptor (beta chain). Antigen: not known. The trim removed 0 bases at V and 2 bases at J, leaving 4 bases unmatched. The CDR3 contains 15 residues. From germline, CDR1 is GTSNPN and CDR2 SVGIG (reference sequence). This record comes from a study of post-analysis software for immune sequencing data. Tagging with unique molecular identifiers was a feature of the TCR beta cDNA libraries. TCRdb called the PCR reads again in MiXCR, with one record for every CDR3 protein. The top ten clones hold about 1.8% of a sample with hundreds of thousands of distinct CDR3 sequences, around 47% of them seen once. Findings and caveats of the study: Patients had higher frequencies than controls of about 5 TRBV segments, including TRBV5-6, TRBV5-1 and TRBV20-1.

This sequence joins TRBV30 and TRBJ1-1, with TRBD1 matching over 9 bases. This receptor was identified in a girl aged 5 to 17 with multiple sclerosis. The source material was blood. CDR3 DNA: TGTGCCTGGAGTGTCCGGGACAGGGTAAACACTGAAGCTTTCTTT. Protein sequence: CAWSVRDRVNTEAFF.